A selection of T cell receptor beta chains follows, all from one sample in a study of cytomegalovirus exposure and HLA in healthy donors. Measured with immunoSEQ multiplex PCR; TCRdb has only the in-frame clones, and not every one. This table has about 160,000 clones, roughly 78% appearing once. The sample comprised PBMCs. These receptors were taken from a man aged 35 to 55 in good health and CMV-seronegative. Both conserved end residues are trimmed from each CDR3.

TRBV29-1 SVATGPSYEQY
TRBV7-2 ASSRTGGNSYT
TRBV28 ASSFSGANVLT
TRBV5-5 ASRGQGDQPQH
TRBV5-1 ASSRTSGSGFETQY
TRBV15 ATSRDSPRTQHNEQF
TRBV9 ASSVGSGSKREQF
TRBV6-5 ASSELGSLQPQH
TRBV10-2 ASSEFTGQGYGSGYT
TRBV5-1 ASSLLPGEDEKLF
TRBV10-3 AISRLKTGHNEQF
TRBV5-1 ASSLSDRADTDTQY